This T cell receptor (beta chain) was identified in a study of blood T cells in healthy people across ages. Per sample, a minimum of 7 million PBMCs were isolated. This clonotype has just a few counts. Primers used in a second PCR of about 7 to 11 cycles were a sample-barcoded 5' primer and a J-beta primer mix. TCRdb ran MiXCR on the 5' RACE reads and lists one entry per CDR3 protein. This table has 780,000 or so distinct CDR3 sequences, about 61% appearing once. Deletions cut 5 bases from V and 3 bases from J, with 9 bases between. This CDR3 is 13 amino acids long. The germline V gene encodes CDR1 SGHTA and CDR2 FQGNSA.

The clonotype was recovered from a man in his forties in good health. Sequencing used blood. The chain is built from TRBV7-2 and TRBJ2-3; D unresolved. The CDR3 nucleotides are TGTGCCAGCAGCCCGTCGACTACAGATACGCAGTATTTT. Its translation: CASSPSTTDTQYF. Based on the CDR3 plus reference TRBV7-2 and TRBJ2-3, the full variable domain is GAGVSQSPSNKVTEKGKDVELRCDPISGHTALYWYRQSLGQGLEFLIYFQGNSAPDKSGLPSDRFSAERTGGSVSTLTIQRTQQEDSAVYLCASSPSTTDTQYFGPGTRLTVL.